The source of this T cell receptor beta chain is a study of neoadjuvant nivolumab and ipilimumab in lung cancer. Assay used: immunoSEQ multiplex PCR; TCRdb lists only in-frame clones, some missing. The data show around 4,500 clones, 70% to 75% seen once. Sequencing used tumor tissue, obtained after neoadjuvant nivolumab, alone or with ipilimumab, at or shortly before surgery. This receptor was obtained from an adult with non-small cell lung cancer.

The CDR3 loop reads CASSQGLAGAETQYF. Here the CDR3 DNA reads TGTGCCAGCAGCCAAGGACTAGCGGGGGCGGAGACCCAGTACTTC. J is TRBJ2-5 and V is TRBV14; 12 bases align to TRBD2. The junction had 2 bases not matched to a gene; V was cut back by 1 base and J by 5 bases. From germline, CDR1 is SGHDN and CDR2 FVKESK. The CDR3 is 15 amino acids.